A selection of T cell receptor beta chains follows, all from one sample in a study of T cells in Graves' hyperthyroidism and ophthalmopathy. TCRdb re-derived calls from the multiplex PCR reads in MiXCR, one entry per CDR3 protein. Among fewer than 350,000 distinct CDR3 sequences listed, around 23% were seen once. The sample comprised blood. These receptors were collected from a woman aged 50 to 60 with Graves' hyperthyroidism. Both conserved end residues are part of each CDR3. A D gene is named only where the DNA matches it firmly. Not every row has a clone size; where given, it reads once, few, many or a size class.

>TRBD1|TRBJ2-1|-|TRBV6-2/TRBV6-3
TGTGCCAGCGGTTCCGGGACAGGGTTCTCCTATAGGGGCAATGAGCAGTTCTTC
CASGSGTGFSYRGNEQFF
>TRBD1|TRBJ1-5|few|TRBV19
TGTGCCAGTAGTACCCTGAGGACAGGGGCGAACAATCAGCCCCAGCATTTT
CASSTLRTGANNQPQHF
>-|TRBJ1-2|-|TRBV6-1
TGTGCCAGCAGCCCACAGGTCCCCTATGGCTACACCTTC
CASSPQVPYGYTF
>TRBD1|TRBJ1-5|few|TRBV27
TGTGCCAGCAGTTTATCGAGCAGGGGGGGGCAGCCCCAGCATTTT
CASSLSSRGGQPQHF
>TRBD2|TRBJ2-2|-|TRBV10-3
TGTGCCATCACAAAGGGACTAGCGGGACGCGGGGAGCTGTTTTTT
CAITKGLAGRGELFF
>TRBD1|TRBJ1-5|few|TRBV19
TGTGCCAGTAGCGGGACAGGGGGCGGCAATCAGCCCCAGCATTTT
CASSGTGGGNQPQHF
>TRBD1|TRBJ1-1|-|TRBV14
TGTGCCAGCAGCCTGAGGACAGGCATGGACACTGAAGCTTTCTTT
CASSLRTGMDTEAFF
>-|TRBJ2-1|few|TRBV6-2/TRBV6-3
TGTGCCACCAGACCCCAAGGCAATGAGCAGTTCTTC
CATRPQGNEQFF
>-|TRBJ2-1|-|TRBV9
TGTGCCAGCAGCACCGACGCGCTAGCGCTAGGACAGTTCTTC
CASSTDALALGQFF
>-|TRBJ1-3|many|TRBV3-1
TGTGCCAGCAGCCAAGGACAGAGCTCTGGAAACACCATATATTTT
CASSQGQSSGNTIYF
>-|TRBJ2-5|many|TRBV5-1
TGCGCCAGCAGCCCGGGGCCAGAGACCCAGTACTTC
CASSPGPETQYF
>-|TRBJ2-1|few|TRBV14
TGTGCCAGCAGCCAACATAACAATGAGCAGTTCTTC
CASSQHNNEQFF
>TRBD2|TRBJ2-1|-|TRBV20-1
TGCAGTGCTAGGGGAAGCGGGAGGGCCCTCAATGAGCAGTTCTTC
CSARGSGRALNEQFF
>-|TRBJ1-5|many|TRBV20-1
TGCAGTGTTGTACAGGGAACCGGGCCCCAGCATTTT
CSVVQGTGPQHF
>TRBD1|TRBJ1-6|many|TRBV12-3/TRBV12-4
TGTGCCAGCAGCCGGACAGGGGGTAGTTCACCCCTCCACTTT
CASSRTGGSSPLHF
>-|TRBJ1-5|-|TRBV28
TGTGCCAGCATAGAACAAGAGGTAGGCAATCAGCCCCAGCGTTTT
CASIEQEVGNQPQRF
>-|TRBJ2-7|many|TRBV24-1
TGTGCCACCAGTGATACAGTCAGGTCCTACGAGCAGTACTTC
CATSDTVRSYEQYF
>-|TRBJ2-5|many|TRBV20-1
TGCAGTGCTAGACTAGCTGTGGAGACCCAGTACTTC
CSARLAVETQYF
>TRBD1|TRBJ2-5|many|TRBV28
TGTGCCAGCAAGCGAGACAGGGGGGGGGAGACCCAGTACTTC
CASKRDRGGETQYF
>TRBD2|TRBJ2-3|many|TRBV20-1
TGCAGTGCTAGTTTTGGACTAGCGGGGTCTAGCACAGATACGCAGTATTTT
CSASFGLAGSSTDTQYF
>TRBD2|TRBJ2-1|-|TRBV5-6
TGTGCCAGCAGCTTCCGTACGGGAGGGGGGGGTAATGAGCAGTTCTTC
CASSFRTGGGGNEQFF
>TRBD1|TRBJ2-7|few|TRBV29-1
TGCAGCGTTGAAGAAGGGGGACAGGGCTACGAGCAGTACTTC
CSVEEGGQGYEQYF
>-|TRBJ1-2|many|TRBV11-2
TGTGCCAGCAGCGATGGACAGAGCCTCTATGGCTACACCTTC
CASSDGQSLYGYTF
>-|TRBJ2-7|many|TRBV6-5
TGTGCCAGCAGTTACAAGGGGGCGGGGGAGCAGTACTTC
CASSYKGAGEQYF
>TRBD2|TRBJ2-1|many|TRBV20-1
TGCAGTGCTGGGGGGGGGCTAGCGGGGTCCAATGAGCAGTTCTTC
CSAGGGLAGSNEQFF
>TRBD2|TRBJ2-1|-|TRBV3-1
TGTGCCAGCAGCCGGTTTAGCGGGCGTAGCTCCTACAATGAGCAGTTCTTC
CASSRFSGRSSYNEQFF
>TRBD1|TRBJ1-6|many|TRBV20-1
TGCAGTGCTAATCATTGGACAGGGGGGGACAATTCACCCCTCCACTTT
CSANHWTGGDNSPLHF
>-|TRBJ2-7|many|TRBV28
TGTGCCAGCAGTGCGGGACTCCGGTTTGGGGAGCAGTACTTC
CASSAGLRFGEQYF
>TRBD1|TRBJ1-1|many|TRBV7-8
TGTGCCAGCAGCGGCCGGGACAGGGCGAACACTGAAGCTTTCTTT
CASSGRDRANTEAFF
>-|TRBJ1-5|many|TRBV6-1
TGTGCCAGCAGTGACTTTAGAGGGGCAGGCAATCAGCCCCAGCATTTT
CASSDFRGAGNQPQHF
>TRBD2|TRBJ2-7|many|TRBV20-1
TGCAGTGCTAGTAGGGGCCAGGGAGGGGAGCAGTACTTC
CSASRGQGGEQYF
>-|TRBJ1-5|-|TRBV6-1
TGTGCCAGCAGACTATTGCAGTATAGCAATCAGCCCCAGCATTTT
CASRLLQYSNQPQHF
>-|TRBJ1-5|-|TRBV5-1
TGCGCCAGCAGCTTGGGTGACTCTTCGGGTCAGCCCCAGCATTTT
CASSLGDSSGQPQHF
>TRBD2|TRBJ2-3|-|TRBV11-2
TGTGCCAGCAGCATTACTAGCGGGTACCGTGGAGATACGCAGTATTTT
CASSITSGYRGDTQYF
>TRBD2|TRBJ2-7|many|TRBV20-1
TGCAGTGCGTACAGCAGCGGGGGCTACGAGCAGTACTTC
CSAYSSGGYEQYF
>-|TRBJ2-7|few|TRBV28
TGTGCCAGCAGCTCTCTAGGGACATCCCACGAGCAGTACTTC
CASSSLGTSHEQYF
>-|TRBJ1-2|many|TRBV30
TGTGCCTGGAGTGTACCACCCGACTACACCTTC
CAWSVPPDYTF
>-|TRBJ2-7|-|TRBV2
TGTGCCAGCAGTGGCACGGGACCGACTGTCGGGAAGCAGTACTTC
CASSGTGPTVGKQYF
>TRBD1|TRBJ1-2|-|TRBV6-5
TGTGCCAGCAGTTACTCGGCGACAGGGGGGTCCTATGGCTACACCTTC
CASSYSATGGSYGYTF
>-|TRBJ1-1|many|TRBV7-2
TGTGCCAGCAGCTTAGACCCGGGACCGAACACTGAAGCTTTCTTT
CASSLDPGPNTEAFF
>-|TRBJ1-1|-|TRBV2
TGTGCCAGCACCCAACCCGACGATAGCACTGAAGCTTTCTTT
CASTQPDDSTEAFF